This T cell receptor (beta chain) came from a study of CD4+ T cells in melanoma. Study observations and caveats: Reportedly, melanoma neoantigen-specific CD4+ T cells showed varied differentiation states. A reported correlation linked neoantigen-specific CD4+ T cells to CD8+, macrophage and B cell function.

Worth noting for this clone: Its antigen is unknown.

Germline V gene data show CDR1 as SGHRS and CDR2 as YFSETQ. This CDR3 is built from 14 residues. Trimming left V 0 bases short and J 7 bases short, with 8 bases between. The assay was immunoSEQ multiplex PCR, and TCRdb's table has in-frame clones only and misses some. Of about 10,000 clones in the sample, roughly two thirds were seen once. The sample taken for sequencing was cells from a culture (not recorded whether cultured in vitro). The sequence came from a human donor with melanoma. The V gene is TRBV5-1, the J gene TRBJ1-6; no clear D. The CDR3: CASSLGQKNSPLHF. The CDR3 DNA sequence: TGCGCCAGCAGCTTGGGGCAGAAAAATTCACCCCTCCACTTT.